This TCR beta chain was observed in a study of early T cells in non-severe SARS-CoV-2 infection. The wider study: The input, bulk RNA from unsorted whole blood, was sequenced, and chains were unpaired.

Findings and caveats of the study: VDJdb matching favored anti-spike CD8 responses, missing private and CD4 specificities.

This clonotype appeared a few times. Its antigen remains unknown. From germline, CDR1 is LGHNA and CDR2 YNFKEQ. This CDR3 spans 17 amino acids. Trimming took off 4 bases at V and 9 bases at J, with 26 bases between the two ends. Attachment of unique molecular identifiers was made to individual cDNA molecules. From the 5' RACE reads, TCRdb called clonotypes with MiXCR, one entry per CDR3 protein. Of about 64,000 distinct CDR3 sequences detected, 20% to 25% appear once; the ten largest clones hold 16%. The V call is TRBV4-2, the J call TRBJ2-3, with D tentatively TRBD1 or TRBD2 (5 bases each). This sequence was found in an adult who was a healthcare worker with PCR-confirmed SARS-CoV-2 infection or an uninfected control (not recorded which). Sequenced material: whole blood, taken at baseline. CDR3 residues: CASSLGGPPGTSETQYF. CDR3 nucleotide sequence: TGTGCCAGCAGCCTCGGAGGTCCCCCCGGGACCTCGGAGACGCAGTATTTT.